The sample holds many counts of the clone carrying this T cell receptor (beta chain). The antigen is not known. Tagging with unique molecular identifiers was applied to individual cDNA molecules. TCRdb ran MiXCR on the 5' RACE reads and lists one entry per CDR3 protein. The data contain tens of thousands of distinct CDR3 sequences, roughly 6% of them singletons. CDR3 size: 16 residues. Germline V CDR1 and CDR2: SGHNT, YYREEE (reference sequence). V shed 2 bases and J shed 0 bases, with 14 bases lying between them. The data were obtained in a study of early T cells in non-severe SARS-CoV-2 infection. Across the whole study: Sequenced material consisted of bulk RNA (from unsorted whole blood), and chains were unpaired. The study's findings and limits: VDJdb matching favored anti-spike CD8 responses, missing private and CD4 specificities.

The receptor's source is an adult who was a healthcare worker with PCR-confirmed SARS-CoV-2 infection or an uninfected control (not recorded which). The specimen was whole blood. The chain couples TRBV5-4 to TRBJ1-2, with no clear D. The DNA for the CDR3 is TGTGCCAGCAGCTTTCCCGGGTCCTACGCTAACTATGGCTACACCTTC. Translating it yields CASSFPGSYANYGYTF. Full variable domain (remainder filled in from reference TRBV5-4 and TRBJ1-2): ETGVTQSPTHLIKTRGQQVTLRCSSQSGHNTVSWYQQALGQGPQFIFQYYREEENGRGNFPPRFSGLQFPNYSSELNVNALELDDSALYLCASSFPGSYANYGYTFGSGTRLTVV.